The 32 T cell receptor beta chains below all came from one sample that was sequenced in a study of cytomegalovirus exposure and HLA in healthy donors. Use of 60 Vbeta and 13 Jbeta primers characterized the PCR. Sequencing was performed with immunoSEQ multiplex PCR; in TCRdb, only in-frame clones are kept and a portion is missing. The table lists fewer than 200,000 clones, 84% of them singletons. The source material was PBMCs. The receptors were sampled from a man aged 25 to 40 in good health and CMV-seronegative.

V is TRBV7-6 and J is TRBJ1-4; maybe TRBD1 (6 bases). Trimming took 5 bases from V and 6 from J, leaving 19 bases between them. CDR3 length: 16 amino acids. Germline CDR1 is SGHVS and CDR2 is FNYEAQ. The CDR3 coding sequence is TGTGCCAGCAGCGCCCGTTACAGGGCTGCGGATGAAAAACTGTTTTTT. It is translated as CASSARYRAADEKLFF. The complete variable domain, with remaining parts taken from reference TRBV7-6 and TRBJ1-4, reads GAGVSQSPRYKVTKRGQDVALRCDPISGHVSLYWYRQALGQGPEFLTYFNYEAQQDKSGLPNDRFSAERPEGSISTLTIQRTEQRDSAMYRCASSARYRAADEKLFFGSGTQLSVL.

V and J are TRBV18 and TRBJ2-7; tentative D call: TRBD2 (5 bases). Looked up from germline, CDR1 is KGHSH and CDR2 is LQKENI. V was shortened by 6 bases and J by 1 base, with 13 bases between the two germline ends. The CDR3 has 14 residues. The CDR3 sequence: CASSPSGGSYEQYF. CDR3 nucleotide sequence: TGTGCCAGCTCTCCATCCGGCGGGTCCTACGAGCAGTACTTC.

This chain joins TRBV27 and TRBJ2-3; tentative D call: TRBD2 (7 bases). There are 16 residues in the CDR3. Trimming cost V 5 bases and J 2 bases, with 17 bases left between them. The germline CDR1 and CDR2 sequences are MNHEY and SMNVEV (reference sequence). The CDR3 DNA reads TGTGCCAGCAGTCCGAAGGGGGGGTACGACACAGATACGCAGTATTTT. This gives the protein CASSPKGGYDTDTQYF.

The rearrangement links TRBV27 to TRBJ2-3; 10 bases match TRBD2. The CDR3 consists of 17 residues. V shed 0 bases and J 2 bases; nucleotides not matched to a gene: 5. Looked up from germline, CDR1 is MNHEY and CDR2 is SMNVEV (reference sequence). The DNA of the CDR3 is TGTGCCAGCAGTTTATCGCCCCTAGCGGGAGCCACAGATACGCAGTATTTT. This translates into CASSLSPLAGATDTQYF.

V is TRBV2 and J is TRBJ2-2; D may be TRBD1 (5 bases). With 2 bases removed from V and 6 bases from J, the gap between germline ends came to 13 bases. Germline V gives CDR1 SNHLY, CDR2 FYNNEI. The CDR3 covers 15 residues. CDR3 DNA sequence: TGTGCCAGCAGTGAATGGAGTAGGGGCGCCGGGGAGCTGTTTTTT. Translating gives CASSEWSRGAGELFF. Based on the CDR3 plus reference TRBV2 and TRBJ2-2, the full variable domain is EPEVTQTPSHQVTQMGQEVILRCVPISNHLYFYWYRQILGQKVEFLVSFYNNEISEKSEIFDDQFSVERPDGSNFTLKIRSTKLEDSAMYFCASSEWSRGAGELFFGEGSRLTVL.

This sequence joins TRBV18 and TRBJ2-2, with D possibly TRBD1 on 5 matching bases. V was clipped by 2 bases and J by 2 bases, with 12 bases between them. CDR1 is KGHSH, CDR2 LQKENI, per germline. The CDR3 covers 16 residues. The CDR3 loop reads CASSPAGSSNTGELFF. The CDR3 coding sequence is TGTGCCAGCTCACCAGCAGGGTCGTCCAACACCGGGGAGCTGTTTTTT.

The chain combines TRBV28 with TRBJ2-7; maybe TRBD2 (6 bases). Germline CDR1 MDHEN, CDR2 SYDVKM. V was pared by 4 bases and J by 3 bases, with 10 bases between. The CDR3 is 13 residues long. CDR3 DNA: TGTGCCAGCAGTTCGGAGGGCATCTACGAGCAGTACTTC. It codes for CASSSEGIYEQYF.

The rearrangement uses TRBV9 and TRBJ2-1; 10 positions match TRBD2. The CDR3 has 16 amino acids. Germline V gene sequence: CDR1 SGDLS, CDR2 YYNGEE. The trim removed 3 bases at V and 0 bases at J, leaving 3 bases unmatched. CDR3 sequence: CASSGTSGASYNEQFF. CDR3 sequence (DNA): TGTGCCAGCAGCGGAACTAGCGGGGCCTCCTACAATGAGCAGTTCTTC.

CDR3: CASKGQANTEAFF. The CDR3 region has the DNA TGCGCCAGCAAAGGACAGGCCAACACTGAAGCTTTCTTT. The chain carries TRBV10-1 and TRBJ1-1, with 7 bases lining up with TRBD1. This CDR3 spans 13 amino acids. Unmatched junction bases numbered 4, after V lost 7 bases and J lost 2 bases. Germline CDR1 reads WNHNN; CDR2 reads SYGVQD (reference sequence).

Of note for this clone: Other DNA sequences in the same sample also yield this CDR3. This chain joins TRBV11-2 and TRBJ2-3, with D perhaps TRBD1 (5 bases). This CDR3 has 15 residues. The V gene lost 1 base and the J gene lost 0 bases, with 8 bases spanning the gap. Germline lookup yields CDR1 SGHAT and CDR2 FQNNGV. The CDR3 region has the DNA TGTGCCAGCAGCTTAGGGCAGGGTAGCACAGATACGCAGTATTTT. This encodes CASSLGQGSTDTQYF.

J is TRBJ2-7 and V is TRBV5-4; 10 bases map to TRBD1. V was clipped by 7 bases and J by 3 bases; unmatched bases: 4. Germline V lookup: CDR1 SGHNT, CDR2 YYREEE (reference sequence). The CDR3 runs 13 residues. CDR3 in amino acids: CASSGTGDYEQYF. CDR3 nucleotides: TGTGCCAGCTCCGGGACAGGGGACTACGAGCAGTACTTC. The entire variable domain, with the rest obtained from reference TRBV5-4 and TRBJ2-7, is as follows: ETGVTQSPTHLIKTRGQQVTLRCSSQSGHNTVSWYQQALGQGPQFIFQYYREEENGRGNFPPRFSGLQFPNYSSELNVNALELDDSALYLCASSGTGDYEQYFGPGTRLTVT.

As DNA, the CDR3 is TGTGCCAGCAGAGCGGCTTGGAGTCCCTACGAGCAGTACTTC. It codes for CASRAAWSPYEQYF. The gene calls are TRBV28 and TRBJ2-7; D perhaps matches TRBD2 (5 bases). In germline, CDR1 is MDHEN, CDR2 SYDVKM. The length of the CDR3 is 14 residues. V lost 6 bases and J lost 2, with 14 bases in between.

This sequence joins TRBV15 and TRBJ2-7, with TRBD1 matching 10 bases. CDR3 length: 15 residues. CDR1 LNHNV and CDR2 YYDKDF come from the germline V gene (reference sequence). Losses at the gene ends were 1 base for V and 0 bases for J; bases not matched to a gene: 0. The CDR3 DNA reads TGTGCCACCAGCAGAGGGACAGGGGGCTCCTACGAGCAGTACTTC. Amino acids: CATSRGTGGSYEQYF.

This clone is a singleton in its sample. This chain uses TRBV27 with TRBJ2-7, with D perhaps matching TRBD2 (5 bases). CDR3 length equals 13 residues. CDR1 is MNHEY, CDR2 SMNVEV, per germline (reference sequence). Trimming stripped 4 bases from V and 4 bases from J, with 11 bases between. This CDR3 reads CASSSGIGYEQYF. CDR3 sequence (DNA): TGTGCCAGCAGTTCGGGGATAGGGTACGAGCAGTACTTC.

V usage is TRBV19 and J usage is TRBJ2-3; 12 positions agree with TRBD2. The ends lost 11 bases at V and 7 bases at J; junction bases unmatched: 19. The CDR3 runs 17 residues. Germline-derived CDR1 and CDR2 are LNHDA and SQIVND (reference sequence). This CDR3 reads CAGTLAGGSEHRNTQYF. The CDR3 nucleotides are TGTGCCGGGACCCTAGCGGGAGGGAGTGAGCACAGAAATACGCAGTATTTT.

V is TRBV2 and J is TRBJ1-5, with a weak D call TRBD1 (5 bases). Trimming pared 7 bases from V and 6 bases from J, leaving 10 bases between. This CDR3 spans 12 amino acids. The germline V gene encodes CDR1 SNHLY and CDR2 FYNNEI. CDR3 DNA: TGTGCCAGCACCGGGGGGGGTCAGCCCCAGCATTTT. This sequence encodes CASTGGGQPQHF.

This clone was seen just once. V gene TRBV11-2 combines with J gene TRBJ2-3; D possibly corresponds to TRBD2 (5 bases). Germline loops: CDR1 SGHAT, CDR2 FQNNGV. V was trimmed by 3 bases and J by 5 bases, leaving 6 bases between them. CDR3 length: 12 residues. CDR3 nucleotide sequence: TGTGCCAGCAGCTTCGGGGTAGATACGCAGTATTTT. As protein: CASSFGVDTQYF.

J is TRBJ2-7 and V is TRBV30, with 9 positions matching TRBD1. V lost 1 base, J lost 2 bases, and 9 bases stayed unmatched. CDR3 size: 16 residues. Per germline, CDR1 GTSNPN and CDR2 SVGIG (reference sequence). The CDR3 loop reads CAWSGPGTGIPYEQYF. The DNA of the CDR3 is TGTGCCTGGAGTGGTCCCGGGACAGGGATTCCCTACGAGCAGTACTTC.

This clone was seen a few times. At one end, the junction sequence differs from germline, possibly due to a read error. The chain carries TRBV7-9 and TRBJ1-6; D call uncertain. Germline loops: CDR1 SEHNR, CDR2 FQNEAQ (reference sequence). The CDR3 contains 12 residues. CDR3 amino acids: CSSSRTEEPLHF. For the CDR3, the DNA is TGTTCCAGCAGCCGTACCGAGGAGCCCCTCCACTTT.

V and J are TRBV5-1 and TRBJ2-3; D not resolved. CDR3 size: 15 residues. In germline, CDR1 is SGHRS, CDR2 YFSETQ. Trimming removed 4 bases at V and 1 base at J, with 13 bases between. CDR3: CASSRYSRGTDTQYF. For the CDR3, the DNA is TGCGCCAGCAGCCGATATAGCCGGGGCACAGATACGCAGTATTTT.

The J gene is TRBJ2-1, the V gene TRBV19; TRBD2 matches 7 bases. This CDR3 comprises 15 residues. With V trimmed by 0 bases and J by 5 bases, 4 bases remained unmatched. The germline V gene has CDR1 LNHDA and CDR2 SQIVND (reference sequence). CDR3: CASSIDLRGNNEQFF. The CDR3 region has the DNA TGTGCCAGTAGTATAGATTTGCGGGGGAACAATGAGCAGTTCTTC.

This chain joins TRBV7-9 and TRBJ2-1; D gene uncertain. Germline CDR1 SEHNR, CDR2 FQNEAQ (reference sequence). The CDR3 spans 13 residues. Trimming pared 1 base from V and 5 bases from J, leaving 6 bases between. This chain's CDR3 is CASSLGRDNEQFF. CDR3 coding DNA: TGTGCCAGCAGCTTAGGACGGGACAATGAGCAGTTCTTC.

The chain combines TRBV2 with TRBJ1-6; TRBD1 matches 8 bases. Germline-derived CDR1 and CDR2 are SNHLY and FYNNEI. Unmatched junction bases numbered 5, after V lost 1 base and J lost 9 bases. CDR3 length: 15 residues. The CDR3, as DNA: TGTGCCAGCAGTGAAGTGACAGGGGATGTTTCACCCCTCCACTTT. Its translation: CASSEVTGDVSPLHF. Variable domain in full (rest from reference TRBV2 and TRBJ1-6): EPEVTQTPSHQVTQMGQEVILRCVPISNHLYFYWYRQILGQKVEFLVSFYNNEISEKSEIFDDQFSVERPDGSNFTLKIRSTKLEDSAMYFCASSEVTGDVSPLHFGNGTRLTVT.

The chain joins TRBV28 to TRBJ2-5, with TRBD2 matching 9 bases. Germline-derived CDR1 and CDR2 are MDHEN and SYDVKM. The ends lost 6 bases at V and 3 bases at J; junction bases unmatched: 8. The CDR3 loop spans 15 amino acids. The DNA of the CDR3 is TGTGCCAGCAGGAGCGGGGGGCAAGGGAAAGAGACCCAGTACTTC. Its protein product is CASRSGGQGKETQYF.

This clone was counted a single time. The chain uses TRBV21-1 and TRBJ2-2; TRBD1 is taken as the D call from the table, unchecked against the DNA. TRBV21-1 is a recognized pseudogene. The CDR3 consists of 16 residues. Here the CDR3 reads CASSKETQFSTGELFF. The CDR3 DNA reads as TGTGCCAGCAGCAAAGAAACCCAGTTTTCCACCGGGGAGCTGTTTTTT.

The rearrangement links TRBV2 to TRBJ2-1, with D tentatively TRBD2 (6 bases). This CDR3 has 14 amino acids. Germline CDR1 SNHLY, CDR2 FYNNEI. V lost 7 bases and J lost 9, with 19 bases in between. CDR3 coding DNA: TGTGCCAGCAAGAAGGCGCTAGCGAGGAGTGAGCAGTTCTTC. Translation: CASKKALARSEQFF. The variable domain in full, with the rest retrieved from reference TRBV2 and TRBJ2-1, is EPEVTQTPSHQVTQMGQEVILRCVPISNHLYFYWYRQILGQKVEFLVSFYNNEISEKSEIFDDQFSVERPDGSNFTLKIRSTKLEDSAMYFCASKKALARSEQFFGPGTRLTVL.

The V gene is TRBV4-1, the J gene TRBJ1-1; 7 nucleotides match TRBD1. The V gene end was trimmed by 4 bases and the J gene end by 4 bases; junction bases not matched to a gene: 18. There are 18 residues in the CDR3. Germline lookup yields CDR1 MGHRA and CDR2 YSYEKL. The CDR3 DNA reads as TGCGCCAGCAGCCGCATGGAGGGGACAGACAGGCTAGGCACTGAAGCTTTCTTT. It encodes CASSRMEGTDRLGTEAFF.

This chain links TRBV19 with TRBJ1-5; D gene ambiguous. V lost 2 bases and J 0 bases, leaving 17 bases between the germline ends. This CDR3 spans 18 amino acids. Germline V gene lookup returns CDR1 LNHDA and CDR2 SQIVND (reference sequence). CDR3 DNA: TGTGCCAGTAGTATAAATTCCGGGAGGGCAGGTAGCAATCAGCCCCAGCATTTT. Protein: CASSINSGRAGSNQPQHF.

This sequence joins TRBV5-4 and TRBJ2-5; 14 nucleotides match TRBD2. This CDR3 region has 16 residues. The V segment lost 2 bases and the J segment 6 bases; nucleotides outside the gene matches: 6. The germline V gene has CDR1 SGHNT and CDR2 YYREEE (reference sequence). CDR3 sequence reads: CASSFGTSGSWKTQYF. In DNA, the CDR3 is TGTGCCAGCAGCTTTGGGACTAGCGGGAGTTGGAAGACCCAGTACTTC. Using reference TRBV5-4 and TRBJ2-5 for the parts outside the CDR3, the full variable domain is ETGVTQSPTHLIKTRGQQVTLRCSSQSGHNTVSWYQQALGQGPQFIFQYYREEENGRGNFPPRFSGLQFPNYSSELNVNALELDDSALYLCASSFGTSGSWKTQYFGPGTRLLVL.

The chain's CDR3 is CASSHTGGENEKLFF. DNA of the CDR3: TGCGCCAGCAGCCATACAGGGGGCGAAAATGAAAAACTGTTTTTT. The genes are TRBV4-1 and TRBJ1-4; 9 positions agree with TRBD1. The CDR3 extends over 15 amino acids. V gave up 3 bases and J gave up 5 bases; unmatched junction bases: 4. Germline loops: CDR1 MGHRA, CDR2 YSYEKL.

J is TRBJ1-5 and V is TRBV19; 7 bases fit TRBD1. Germline V lookup: CDR1 LNHDA, CDR2 SQIVND (reference sequence). J gave up 0 bases and V 6 bases, and 17 bases lay outside the gene matches. This CDR3 has 19 residues. In nucleotides, the CDR3 is TGTGCCAGTAGCCCGGGGTCAAAACAGGGGTTGGATAGCAATCAGCCCCAGCATTTT. Amino acids: CASSPGSKQGLDSNQPQHF.

This chain connects TRBV5-1 to TRBJ2-1; no clear D gene. The CDR3 loop spans 12 amino acids. V dropped 0 bases and J dropped 7 bases, with 5 bases sitting between them. Germline CDR1 and CDR2: SGHRS and YFSETQ. CDR3 in amino acids: CASSLAGNEQFF. The CDR3, as DNA: TGCGCCAGCAGCTTGGCAGGTAATGAGCAGTTCTTC.